A selection of T cell receptor beta chains follows, all from one sample in a study of Ad26.COV2.S vaccination and SARS-CoV-2 variants. Here immunoSEQ multiplex PCR was the method, and the copy in TCRdb shows in-frame clones only, minus some. The sample lists about 460,000 clones, about 89% occurring once. The specimen was peripheral blood, collected in a trial of Ad26.COV2.S vaccine versus placebo. These receptors all come from a person aged 18-60 years who received the Ad26.COV2.S COVID-19 vaccine or a placebo. The CDR3 runs from the conserved cysteine through the conserved F or W. Each record gives: J gene, V gene, CDR3 length, CDR3 protein.

j_gene: TRBJ2-7; v_gene: TRBV28; len: 15; CDR3aa: CASSSPAEATYEQYF
j_gene: TRBJ1-5; v_gene: TRBV5-8; len: 14; CDR3aa: CASSPTGGRQPQHF
j_gene: TRBJ2-7; v_gene: TRBV19; len: 15; CDR3aa: CASSIGQGASYEQYF
j_gene: TRBJ2-7; v_gene: TRBV7-2; len: 15; CDR3aa: CASSPDRGLSYEQYF
j_gene: TRBJ2-2; v_gene: TRBV12-3/TRBV12-4; len: 12; CDR3aa: CASRQRSEELFF
j_gene: TRBJ2-7; v_gene: TRBV2; len: 17; CDR3aa: CASSEDTSQLRGYEQYF
j_gene: TRBJ2-5; v_gene: TRBV28; len: 21; CDR3aa: CASSSEDPGTRNGVVQETQYF
j_gene: TRBJ1-2; v_gene: TRBV7-9; len: 14; CDR3aa: CASSLGNGLGGYTF
j_gene: TRBJ2-4; v_gene: TRBV3-1/TRBV3-2; len: 12; CDR3aa: CASSQGGNIQYF
j_gene: TRBJ2-7; v_gene: TRBV27; len: 14; CDR3aa: CASSRTGASYEQYF
j_gene: TRBJ2-1; v_gene: TRBV27; len: 15; CDR3aa: CASSFSGRAPDEQFF
j_gene: TRBJ1-4; v_gene: TRBV6-1; len: 14; CDR3aa: CASSFRGLDEKLFF
j_gene: TRBJ2-1; v_gene: TRBV14; len: 18; CDR3aa: CASSQLSPLAGGNNEQFF
j_gene: TRBJ2-5; v_gene: TRBV7-8; len: 15; CDR3aa: CASSLAGTGKETQYF
j_gene: TRBJ2-7; v_gene: TRBV4-2; len: 13; CDR3aa: CASSQDKGYEQYF
j_gene: TRBJ1-2; v_gene: TRBV6-2/TRBV6-3; len: 12; CDR3aa: CASSTPGKGYTF
j_gene: TRBJ1-2; v_gene: TRBV12-3/TRBV12-4; len: 13; CDR3aa: CASSFMGLGGYTF
j_gene: TRBJ2-1; v_gene: TRBV27; len: 11; CDR3aa: CASSLRNEQFF
j_gene: TRBJ1-4; v_gene: TRBV25-1; len: 16; CDR3aa: CASSLGVIATNEKLFF
j_gene: TRBJ2-3; v_gene: TRBV24-1; len: 18; CDR3aa: CATSSIGPSPRDTDTQYF
j_gene: TRBJ1-1; v_gene: TRBV15; len: 13; CDR3aa: CATSLTANTEAFF
j_gene: TRBJ2-1; v_gene: TRBV13; len: 14; CDR3aa: CASSLASSYNEQFF
j_gene: TRBJ1-6; v_gene: TRBV7-8; len: 17; CDR3aa: CASSRDVGTGKYSPLHF
j_gene: TRBJ2-1; v_gene: TRBV11-2; len: 16; CDR3aa: CASSFRQSNSYNEQFF
j_gene: TRBJ1-1; v_gene: TRBV6-2/TRBV6-3; len: 17; CDR3aa: CASSYSVETYMNTEAFF
j_gene: TRBJ1-1; v_gene: TRBV27; len: 16; CDR3aa: CASSFHRGRLVGEAFF
j_gene: TRBJ2-1; v_gene: TRBV19; len: 11; CDR3aa: CASRGVHEQFF
j_gene: TRBJ1-1; v_gene: TRBV5-1; len: 18; CDR3aa: CASSWAGDRGRMNTEAFF